A single sample is the source of the 13 T cell receptor beta chains below, sequenced in a study of T cell responses to AZD1222 COVID-19 vaccine. The repertoire was sequenced with immunoSEQ multiplex PCR; TCRdb's copy has only in-frame clones and lacks some. The sample yields about 110,000 clones, over 75% seen once. The sample consisted of peripheral blood, taken on day 0 of AZD1222 vaccination. Source of these receptors: an adult in good health.

A word on this clone: A read error may account for a junction end that differs from germline. The same CDR3 is also encoded by other DNA sequences in this sample. The chain recombines TRBV5-4 with TRBJ2-7, with a tentative D call TRBD1 (5 bases). The CDR3 loop spans 14 amino acids. Germline-derived CDR1 and CDR2 are SGHNT and YYREEE (reference sequence). CDR3: CASSPDTRPYEQYF. The CDR3 DNA sequence: TGTGCCAGCAGCCCGGACACACGACCCTACGAACAGTACTTC.

The chain carries TRBV6-4 and TRBJ1-5; no clear D. V lost 6 bases, J lost 5 bases, and 20 bases lay in between. The CDR3 is 16 amino acids. CDR1 and CDR2 from the germline V gene are MRHNA and SNTAGT. CDR3 residues: CASRIGRRGNHQPQHF. CDR3 sequence (DNA): TGTGCCAGCAGAATAGGACGTAGAGGGAATCATCAGCCCCAGCATTTT.

This rearrangement joins TRBV5-1 to TRBJ1-2; 7 bases are shared with TRBD1. The CDR3 runs 15 residues. Germline trimming cut 0 bases from V and 8 bases from J; bases unmatched to any gene: 10. The germline V gene encodes CDR1 SGHRS and CDR2 YFSETQ. CDR3 bases: TGCGCCAGCAGCTTGGTTGCGACAGGGTCCTCAGGCTACACCTTC. This encodes CASSLVATGSSGYTF.

This chain links TRBV2 with TRBJ2-7; D is uncertain. Germline V gene lookup returns CDR1 SNHLY and CDR2 FYNNEI. The V and J ends lost 6 bases and 2 bases respectively, with 20 bases between them. The CDR3 covers 16 residues. The CDR3 DNA is TGTGCCAGCAGCGGCTATTTGGTTTTTGGGGCCTACGAGCAGTACTTC. Amino acids: CASSGYLVFGAYEQYF.

CDR3 nucleotides: TGTGCCAGCAGTGACCGACGCGGGGACACCATATATTTT. Protein product: CASSDRRGDTIYF. This chain uses TRBV2 with TRBJ1-3; D call uncertain. The CDR3 covers 13 residues. Between the trimmed V and J ends, which lost 3 bases and 8 bases, there was a span of 11 bases. Looked up from germline, CDR1 is SNHLY and CDR2 is FYNNEI.

The J gene is TRBJ1-2, the V gene TRBV7-2, with D possibly matching TRBD1 (6 bases). The CDR3 spans 15 residues. CDR1 and CDR2 from the germline V gene are SGHTA and FQGNSA. The V end lost 5 bases, the J end lost 7 bases, and 20 bases lay between the germline ends. CDR3 bases: TGTGCCAGCAGCCCGCGGACAGCCCAGGGGACTGGCTACACCTTC. Translation: CASSPRTAQGTGYTF.

The J gene is TRBJ1-1, the V gene TRBV4-1; maybe TRBD1 (5 bases). V was pared by 1 base and J by 1 base, with 10 bases between. The CDR3 is 15 residues long. The germline V gene encodes CDR1 MGHRA and CDR2 YSYEKL. This CDR3 is CASSQGGAPNTEAFF. DNA for the CDR3: TGCGCCAGCAGCCAAGGGGGCGCCCCGAACACTGAAGCTTTCTTT.

The chain joins TRBV9 to TRBJ2-1, with TRBD1 matching over 7 bases. The CDR3 contains 16 residues. V trimming: 2 bases; J trimming: 4 bases; junction bases outside the gene matches: 9. Germline-derived CDR1 and CDR2 are SGDLS and YYNGEE. The CDR3 loop reads CASSVTRDSLYNEQFF. The CDR3 DNA reads TGTGCCAGCAGCGTCACCCGGGACAGCCTTTACAATGAGCAGTTCTTC.

The V call is TRBV5-1, the J call TRBJ2-2; TRBD1 is a possible D gene (5 bases). Germline V CDR1 and CDR2: SGHRS, YFSETQ. This CDR3 has 16 amino acids. Between the trimmed V and J ends, which lost 0 bases and 0 bases, there was a span of 9 bases. The chain's CDR3 is CASSLGFRANTGELFF. In nucleotides, the CDR3 is TGCGCCAGCAGCTTGGGATTCAGGGCGAACACCGGGGAGCTGTTTTTT.

The V gene is TRBV20-1, the J gene TRBJ2-6, with 9 positions matching TRBD1. The length of the CDR3 is 17 residues. V trimming: 3 bases; J trimming: 1 base; junction bases outside the gene matches: 7. The germline gives CDR1 DFQATT, CDR2 SNEGSKA (reference sequence). This CDR3 is CSASMPQGASGANVLTF. As DNA, the CDR3 is TGCAGTGCTAGTATGCCACAGGGGGCGTCTGGGGCCAACGTCCTGACTTTC.

This clone was counted a few times. This sequence joins TRBV2 and TRBJ1-5; TRBD1 is a possible D gene (5 bases). Germline CDR1 and CDR2: SNHLY and FYNNEI. The length of the CDR3 is 12 residues. Trimming shortened V by 3 bases and J by 8 bases, and 8 bases separated the two germline ends. CDR3 nucleotide sequence: TGTGCCAGCAGTGATGACAGCAAGCCCCAGCATTTT. Protein product: CASSDDSKPQHF.

The chain has TRBV28 and TRBJ1-5; TRBD1 agrees at 8 bases. The CDR3 runs 14 residues. The germline V gene has CDR1 MDHEN and CDR2 SYDVKM. After removal of 4 bases from V and 6 bases from J, the junction contained 5 bases not matched to a gene. CDR3 amino acids: CASSSRTGSQPQHF. The CDR3 nucleotides are TGTGCCAGCAGTTCACGGACAGGGAGTCAGCCCCAGCATTTT.

The sample holds one count of this clone. The chain links TRBV12-1 to TRBJ1-4. TRBV12-1 is a documented pseudogene. The CDR3 sequence is 17 residues long. CDR3 sequence (DNA): TGTGCCAGCAGATGTGGGACTCCGGAAGGGCCTGTTGAAAAACTGTTTTTT. Its protein product is CASRCGTPEGPVEKLFF.